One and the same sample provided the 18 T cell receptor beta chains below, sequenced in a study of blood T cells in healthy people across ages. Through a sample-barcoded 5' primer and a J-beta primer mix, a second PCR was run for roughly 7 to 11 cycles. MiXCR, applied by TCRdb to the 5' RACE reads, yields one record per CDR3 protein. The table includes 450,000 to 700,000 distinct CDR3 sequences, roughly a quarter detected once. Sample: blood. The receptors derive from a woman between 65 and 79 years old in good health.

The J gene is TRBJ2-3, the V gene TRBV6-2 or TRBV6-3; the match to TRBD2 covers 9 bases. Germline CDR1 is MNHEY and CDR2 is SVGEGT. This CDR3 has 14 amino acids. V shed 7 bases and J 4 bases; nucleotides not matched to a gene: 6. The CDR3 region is CASKNSGGADTQYF. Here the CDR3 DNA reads TGTGCCAGCAAAAATAGCGGGGGAGCAGATACGCAGTATTTT.

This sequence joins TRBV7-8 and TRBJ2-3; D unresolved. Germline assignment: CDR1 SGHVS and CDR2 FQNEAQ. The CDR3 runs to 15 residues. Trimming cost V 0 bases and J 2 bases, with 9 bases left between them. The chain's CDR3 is CASSLAGTYTDTQYF. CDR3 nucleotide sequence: TGTGCCAGCAGCTTAGCGGGCACCTACACAGATACGCAGTATTTT.

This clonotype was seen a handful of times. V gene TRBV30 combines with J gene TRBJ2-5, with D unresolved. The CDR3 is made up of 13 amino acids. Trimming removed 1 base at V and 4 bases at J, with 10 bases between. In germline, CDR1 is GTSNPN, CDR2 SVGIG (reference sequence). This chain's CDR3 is CAWSALTGETQYF. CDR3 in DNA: TGTGCCTGGAGTGCCTTAACGGGAGAGACCCAGTACTTC.

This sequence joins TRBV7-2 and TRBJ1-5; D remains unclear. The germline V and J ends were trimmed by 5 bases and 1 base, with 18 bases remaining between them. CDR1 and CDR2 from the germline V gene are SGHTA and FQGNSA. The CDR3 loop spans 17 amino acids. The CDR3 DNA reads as TGTGCCAGCAGCCCCAGGTACGGGGTCGGGAGCAATCAGCCCCAGCATTTT. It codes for CASSPRYGVGSNQPQHF. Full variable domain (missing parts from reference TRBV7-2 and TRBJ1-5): GAGVSQSPSNKVTEKGKDVELRCDPISGHTALYWYRQSLGQGLEFLIYFQGNSAPDKSGLPSDRFSAERTGGSVSTLTIQRTQQEDSAVYLCASSPRYGVGSNQPQHFGDGTRLSIL.

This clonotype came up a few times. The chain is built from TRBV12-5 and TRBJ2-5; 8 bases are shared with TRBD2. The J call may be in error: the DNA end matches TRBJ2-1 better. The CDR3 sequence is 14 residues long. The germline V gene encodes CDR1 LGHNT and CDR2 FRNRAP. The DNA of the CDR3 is TGTGCTAGTGGGTCATCGGGGGGGTACAATGAGCAGTTCTTC. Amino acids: CASGSSGGYNEQFF.

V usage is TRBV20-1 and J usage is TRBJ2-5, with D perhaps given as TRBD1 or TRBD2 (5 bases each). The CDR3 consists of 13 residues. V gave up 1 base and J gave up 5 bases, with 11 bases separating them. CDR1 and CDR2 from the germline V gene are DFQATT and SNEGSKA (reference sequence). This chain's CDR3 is CSARGGSGETQYF. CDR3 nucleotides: TGCAGTGCTAGAGGGGGGTCGGGGGAGACCCAGTACTTC.

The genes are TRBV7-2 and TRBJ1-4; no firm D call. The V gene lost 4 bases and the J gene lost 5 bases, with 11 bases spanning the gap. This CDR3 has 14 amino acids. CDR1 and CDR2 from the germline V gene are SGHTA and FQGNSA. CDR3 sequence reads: CASSSQRSNEKLFF. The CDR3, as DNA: TGTGCCAGCAGCTCCCAGCGGTCAAATGAAAAACTGTTTTTT.

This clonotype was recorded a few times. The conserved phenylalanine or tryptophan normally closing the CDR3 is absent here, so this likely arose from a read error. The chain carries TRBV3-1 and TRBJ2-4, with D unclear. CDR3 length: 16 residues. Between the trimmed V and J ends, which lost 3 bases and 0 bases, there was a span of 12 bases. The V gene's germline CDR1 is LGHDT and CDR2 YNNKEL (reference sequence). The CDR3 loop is CASSQSVALAKNIQYL. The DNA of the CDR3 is TGTGCCAGCAGCCAGTCCGTAGCCTTAGCCAAAAACATTCAGTACCTC.

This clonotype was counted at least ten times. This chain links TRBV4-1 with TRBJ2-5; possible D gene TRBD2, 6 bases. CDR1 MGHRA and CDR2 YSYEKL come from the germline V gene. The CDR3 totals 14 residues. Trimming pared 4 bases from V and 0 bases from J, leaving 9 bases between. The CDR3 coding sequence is TGCGCCAGCAGCCTCAGGGACTACCAAGAGACCCAGTACTTC. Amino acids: CASSLRDYQETQYF.

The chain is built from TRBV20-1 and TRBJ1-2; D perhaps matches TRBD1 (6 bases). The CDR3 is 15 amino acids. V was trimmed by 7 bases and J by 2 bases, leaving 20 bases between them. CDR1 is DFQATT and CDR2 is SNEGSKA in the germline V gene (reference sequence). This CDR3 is CSVSRRQGPNYGYTF. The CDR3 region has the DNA TGCAGTGTGAGCCGGCGGCAGGGGCCCAACTATGGCTACACCTTC.

The CDR3 DNA reads TGCAGTGCTAGTCCAGGCGCGGCAAATCAGCCCCAGCATTTT. Its translation is CSASPGAANQPQHF. The rearrangement joins TRBV20-1 to TRBJ1-5; D remains ambiguous. Germline values: CDR1 DFQATT, CDR2 SNEGSKA (reference sequence). The CDR3 runs 14 residues. V was shortened by 3 bases and J by 4 bases, with 13 bases between the two germline ends.

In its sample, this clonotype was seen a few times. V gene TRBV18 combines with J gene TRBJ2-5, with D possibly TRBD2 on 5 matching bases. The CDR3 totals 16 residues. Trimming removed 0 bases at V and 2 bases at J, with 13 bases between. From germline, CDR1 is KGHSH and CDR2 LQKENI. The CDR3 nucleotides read TGTGCCAGCTCACCACCGCTAGGGTCGGGGCAAGAGACCCAGTACTTC. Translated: CASSPPLGSGQETQYF.

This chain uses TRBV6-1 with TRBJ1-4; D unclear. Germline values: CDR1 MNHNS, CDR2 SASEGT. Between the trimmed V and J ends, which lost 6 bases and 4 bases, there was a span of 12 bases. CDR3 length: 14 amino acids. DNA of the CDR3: TGTGCCAGCAGCGTGACCGGAATTAATGAAAAACTGTTTTTT. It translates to CASSVTGINEKLFF.

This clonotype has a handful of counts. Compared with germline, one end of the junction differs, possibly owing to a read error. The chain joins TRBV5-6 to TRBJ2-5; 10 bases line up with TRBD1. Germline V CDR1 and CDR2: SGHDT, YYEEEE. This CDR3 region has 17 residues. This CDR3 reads CASSLRPRTGGKGERFF. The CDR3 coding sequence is TGTGCCAGCAGCCTTCGACCCAGGACAGGGGGTAAAGGTGAGCGGTTCTTC.

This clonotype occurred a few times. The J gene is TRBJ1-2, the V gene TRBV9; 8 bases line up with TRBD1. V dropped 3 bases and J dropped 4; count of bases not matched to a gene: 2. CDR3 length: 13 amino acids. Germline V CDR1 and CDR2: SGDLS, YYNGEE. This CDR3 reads CASSAGTGYGYTF. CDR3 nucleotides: TGTGCCAGCAGCGCTGGGACAGGCTATGGCTACACCTTC.

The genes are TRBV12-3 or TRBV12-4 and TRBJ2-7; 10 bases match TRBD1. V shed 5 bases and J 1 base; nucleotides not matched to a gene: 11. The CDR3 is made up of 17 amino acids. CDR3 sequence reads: CASSPHGTGDWSYEQYF. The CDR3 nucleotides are TGTGCCAGCAGTCCGCACGGGACAGGGGATTGGTCCTACGAGCAGTACTTC.

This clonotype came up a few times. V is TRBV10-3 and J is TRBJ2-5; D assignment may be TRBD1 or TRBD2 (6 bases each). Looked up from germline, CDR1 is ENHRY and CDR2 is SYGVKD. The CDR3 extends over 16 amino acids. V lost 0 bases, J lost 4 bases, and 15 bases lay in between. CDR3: CAISESGGLRGETQYF. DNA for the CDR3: TGTGCCATCAGTGAGTCGGGGGGACTCAGGGGAGAGACCCAGTACTTC.

The CDR3: CASSLARHAGYTF. CDR3 sequence (DNA): TGTGCCAGCAGCTTAGCACGACATGCGGGCTACACCTTC. The gene calls are TRBV7-8 and TRBJ1-2; D is uncertain. The V end was cut by 0 bases, the J end by 8 bases, with 10 bases between. The CDR3 runs 13 residues. Per germline, CDR1 SGHVS and CDR2 FQNEAQ.